The present T cell receptor (beta chain) was sequenced within a study of shared clonotypes between healthy human individuals. The CDR3 runs to 14 residues. Deletions cut 6 bases from V and 2 bases from J, with 11 bases between. The germline CDR1 and CDR2 sequences are MDHEN and SYDVKM. Donation came from healthy HIV-negative adults that had no recent acute infections or vaccinations. Authors' data handling: Quality scores were absent from the junction-only immunoSEQ sequences, so filtering differed. TCRdb's copy holds only in-frame clones and misses some; the assay was immunoSEQ multiplex PCR. V and J calls and clone size are copied from that table; D and trimming were computed from the DNA. The table records about 600,000 clones, more than 95% of them present only once.

The TCR sequence derives from a woman aged 25 to 39 in good health. The chain employs TRBV28 and TRBJ1-3, with D possibly matching TRBD1 (5 bases). Specimen: naive CD4+ T cells sorted from blood. The subset: CD45RA+ positively selected. The CDR3 bases are TGTGCCAGCAGAACTGACAGCCCTGGAAACACCATATATTTT. This codes for CASRTDSPGNTIYF.